The 6 T cell receptor beta chains presented below share a single source sample, sequenced in a study of fetal regulatory T cell absence and autoimmunity. TCRdb's copy holds only in-frame clones and misses some; the assay was immunoSEQ multiplex PCR. The profile shows some 44,000 clones, just under 85% of them singletons. The sample was cord blood. These receptors all come from a newborn boy with IPEX syndrome.

The gene calls are TRBV9 and TRBJ2-7; 8 nucleotides match TRBD2. Losses at the gene ends were 0 bases for V and 2 bases for J; bases not matched to a gene: 1. CDR3 length: 14 residues. In germline, CDR1 is SGDLS, CDR2 YYNGEE. The CDR3 sequence: CASSVASGPYEQYF. CDR3 nucleotides: TGTGCCAGCAGCGTAGCTAGCGGGCCCTACGAGCAGTACTTC.

The gene calls are TRBV30 and TRBJ1-5, with 9 bases matching TRBD1. The CDR3 loop spans 13 amino acids. V shed 5 bases and J 6 bases; nucleotides not matched to a gene: 5. Germline V gives CDR1 GTSNPN, CDR2 SVGIG (reference sequence). The DNA of the CDR3 is TGTGCCTGGGCACAGGGGGCGGCTCAGCCCCAGCATTTT. It is translated as CAWAQGAAQPQHF.

This CDR3 is CAWNPLGLGGAFF. DNA of the CDR3: TGTGCCTGGAACCCCCTGGGGCTAGGGGGGGCTTTCTTT. This sequence joins TRBV30 and TRBJ1-1; D perhaps matches TRBD1 (6 bases). CDR3 size: 13 residues. V lost 4 bases and J 11 bases, leaving 20 bases between the germline ends. Germline V CDR1 and CDR2: GTSNPN, SVGIG (reference sequence).

J is TRBJ2-2 and V is TRBV10-3; 8 bases are shared with TRBD1. The CDR3 consists of 16 residues. V was pared by 0 bases and J by 3 bases, with 3 bases of the junction left unmatched. CDR1 ENHRY and CDR2 SYGVKD come from the germline V gene. CDR3: CAISESYRGDTGELFF. In nucleotides, the CDR3 is TGTGCCATCAGTGAGTCGTACAGGGGGGACACCGGGGAGCTGTTTTTT.

The chain is built from TRBV7-9 and TRBJ1-2; TRBD1 agrees at 7 bases. Trimming took 5 bases from V and 3 from J; bases not matched to a gene: 3. The CDR3 runs to 13 residues. CDR1 and CDR2 from the germline V gene are SEHNR and FQNEAQ (reference sequence). The CDR3 sequence: CASSLTGDYGYTF. The CDR3 coding sequence is TGTGCCAGCAGCCTTACAGGGGACTATGGCTACACCTTC.

V is TRBV6-1 and J is TRBJ2-3; 13 nucleotides agree with TRBD2. Germline values: CDR1 MNHNS, CDR2 SASEGT. The CDR3 is made up of 14 amino acids. J lost 5 bases, V lost 4 bases, and 0 bases had no gene match. The CDR3 spells CASSGTSGRDTQYF. As DNA, the CDR3 is TGTGCCAGCAGTGGGACTAGCGGGAGAGATACGCAGTATTTT.